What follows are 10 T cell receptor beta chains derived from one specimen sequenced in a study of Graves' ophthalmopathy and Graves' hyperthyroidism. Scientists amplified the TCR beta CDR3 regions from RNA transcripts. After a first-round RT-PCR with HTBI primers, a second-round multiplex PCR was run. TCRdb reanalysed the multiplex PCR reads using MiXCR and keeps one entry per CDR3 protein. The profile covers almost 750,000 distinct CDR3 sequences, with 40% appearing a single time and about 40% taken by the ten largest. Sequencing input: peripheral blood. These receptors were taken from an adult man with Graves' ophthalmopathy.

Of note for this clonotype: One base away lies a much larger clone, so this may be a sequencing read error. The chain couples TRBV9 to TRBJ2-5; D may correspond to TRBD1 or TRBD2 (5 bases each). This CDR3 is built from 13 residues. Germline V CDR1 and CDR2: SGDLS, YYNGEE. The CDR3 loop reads CARSFSREETQYF. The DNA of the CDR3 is TGTGCCCGCAGTTTTAGCAGGGAGGAGACCCAGTACTTC.

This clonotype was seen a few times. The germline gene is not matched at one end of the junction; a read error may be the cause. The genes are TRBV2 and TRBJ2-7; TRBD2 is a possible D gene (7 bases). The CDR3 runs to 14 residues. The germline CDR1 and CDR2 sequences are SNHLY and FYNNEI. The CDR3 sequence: CASSPEGGLREQYF. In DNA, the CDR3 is TGCGCCAGCAGCCCCGAGGGGGGGCTGAGGGAGCAGTACTTC.

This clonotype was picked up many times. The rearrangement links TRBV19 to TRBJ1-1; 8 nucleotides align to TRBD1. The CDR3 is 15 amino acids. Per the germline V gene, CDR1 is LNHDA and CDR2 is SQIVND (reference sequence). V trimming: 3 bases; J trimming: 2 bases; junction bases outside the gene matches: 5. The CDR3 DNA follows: TGTGCCAGTAGTATGCCTGGACAGGGTAACACTGAAGCTTTCTTT. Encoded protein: CASSMPGQGNTEAFF.

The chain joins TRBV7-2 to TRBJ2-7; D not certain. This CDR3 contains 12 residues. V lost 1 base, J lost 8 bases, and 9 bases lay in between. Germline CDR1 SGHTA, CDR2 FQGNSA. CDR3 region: CASSLVRAKQYF. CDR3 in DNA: TGTGCCAGCAGCTTAGTACGGGCAAAGCAGTACTTC.

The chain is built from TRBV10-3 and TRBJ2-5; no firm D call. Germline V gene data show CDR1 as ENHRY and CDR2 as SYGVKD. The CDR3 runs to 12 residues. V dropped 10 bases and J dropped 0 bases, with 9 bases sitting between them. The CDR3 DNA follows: TGTGCCAGTACAGTTCACCAAGAGACCCAGTACTTC. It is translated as CASTVHQETQYF.

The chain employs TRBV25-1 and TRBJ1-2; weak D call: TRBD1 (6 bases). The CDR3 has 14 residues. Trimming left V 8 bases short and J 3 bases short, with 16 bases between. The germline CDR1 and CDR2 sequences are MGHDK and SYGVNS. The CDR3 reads CASSPGGLDYGYTF. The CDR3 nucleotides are TGTGCCAGCTCACCTGGGGGGCTGGACTATGGCTACACCTTC.

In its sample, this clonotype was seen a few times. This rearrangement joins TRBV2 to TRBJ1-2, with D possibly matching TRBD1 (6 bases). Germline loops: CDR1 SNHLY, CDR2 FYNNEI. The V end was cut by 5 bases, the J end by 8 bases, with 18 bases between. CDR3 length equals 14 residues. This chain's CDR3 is CASSYNSGVRGYTF. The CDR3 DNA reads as TGTGCCAGCAGTTATAACTCAGGGGTTCGCGGCTACACCTTC.

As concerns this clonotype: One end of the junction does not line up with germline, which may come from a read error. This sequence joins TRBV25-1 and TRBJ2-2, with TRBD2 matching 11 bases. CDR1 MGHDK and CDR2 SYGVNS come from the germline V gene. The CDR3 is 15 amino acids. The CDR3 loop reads CASSQGTSGTGELFF. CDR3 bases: TGCGCCAGCAGCCAAGGGACTAGCGGTACCGGGGAGCTGTTTTTT.

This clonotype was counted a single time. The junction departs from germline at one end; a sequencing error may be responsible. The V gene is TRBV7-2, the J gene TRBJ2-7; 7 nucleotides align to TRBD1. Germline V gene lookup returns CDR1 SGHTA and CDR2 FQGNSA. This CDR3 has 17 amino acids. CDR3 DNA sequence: TGTGCCAGCAGCCATTACCCTACGGGGACAGTCGATTACGAGCAGTATTTC. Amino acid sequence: CASSHYPTGTVDYEQYF.

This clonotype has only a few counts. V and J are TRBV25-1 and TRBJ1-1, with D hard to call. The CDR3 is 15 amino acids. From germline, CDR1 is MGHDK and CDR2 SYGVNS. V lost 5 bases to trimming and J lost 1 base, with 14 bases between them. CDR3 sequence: CASSLSVAGNTEAFF. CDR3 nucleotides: TGTGCCAGCAGTTTATCAGTGGCGGGGAACACTGAAGCTTTCTTT.